This T cell receptor (beta chain) appears in the sequencing data of a study of T cells in tumors after PD-1 blockade. For the study at large: Treatment was either pembrolizumab 200 mg every 3 weeks or cemiplimab 350 mg every 2 weeks. During anti-PD-1 treatment, some patients continued daily vismodegib 150 mg.

This clone is a singleton in its sample. What it binds is unknown. Study findings and constraints: Peripheral recruitment is suggested, as some novel exhausted tumor clones were in pre-treatment blood.

Using immunoSEQ multiplex PCR, the repertoire was profiled, and TCRdb retains in-frame clones only, with some absent. The data contain about 33,000 clones, about three quarters of them singletons. Template: tumor biopsy or peripheral blood genomic DNA, roughly 550-6,500 ng per sample. Germline V gives CDR1 LGHNA, CDR2 YSLEER. This CDR3 comprises 20 residues. Losses at the gene ends were 3 bases for V and 2 bases for J; bases not matched to a gene: 13. This sequence was found in a human donor with basal cell carcinoma. J is TRBJ1-4 and V is TRBV4-3, with 12 positions matching TRBD1. The sample was PBMCs, taken before anti-PD-1 treatment. The CDR3, as DNA: TGCGCCAGCAGCCACCTCATGGCCGGGACAGGGGGCATGACTAATGAAAAACTGTTTTTT. Its translation: CASSHLMAGTGGMTNEKLFF.